This T cell receptor beta chain derives from a study of PD-L1 blockade in urothelial cancer. Study in general: About 90% of the 29 patients were men who had bladder-origin urothelial cancer. A median of about 130,000 T cells was found in the blood samples.

Germline V gives CDR1 MGHDK, CDR2 SYGVNS. Trimming took 6 bases from V and 5 from J; bases not matched to a gene: 4. The length of the CDR3 is 15 residues. Profiled with immunoSEQ multiplex PCR; TCRdb holds only in-frame clones, not every one. The profile shows tens of thousands of clones, roughly 80% of them singletons. As concerns this clone: Its antigen remains unidentified.

Sample time point: pretreatment peripheral blood. A total of 1 to 8 samples per patient were collected pretreatment and on-treatment. Overall study findings and caveats: Tumor-associated clones in blood expanded more at 3 weeks in durable-benefit patients.

The sequencing here drew on PBMCs, taken around atezolizumab (anti-PD-L1) treatment. The chain links TRBV25-1 to TRBJ2-1, with 13 bases that match TRBD2. The origin of this receptor is a man aged 65-85 years with urothelial cancer. The CDR3 DNA is TGTGCCAGCAGCCCCGGGACTAGCGGGAACAATGAGCAGTTCTTC. Amino acid sequence: CASSPGTSGNNEQFF.